The 18 T cell receptor beta chains in this list originate from one sample, sequenced in a study of brain metastases from non-small cell lung cancer. Assay used: immunoSEQ multiplex PCR; TCRdb lists only in-frame clones, some missing. Found here are around 2,200 clones, 85% to 90% of them singletons; the top ten hold roughly 6.8%. Sequencing input: primary lung tumor tissue. The origin of the receptors is a donor at least 40 years old with non-small cell lung cancer.

To note about this clone: The junction and the germline gene differ at one end; a read error may be behind it. The same CDR3 arises from other DNA sequences in this sample as well. This chain uses TRBV6-5 with TRBJ2-5, with a tentative D call TRBD2 (6 bases). The CDR3 sequence is 13 residues long. CDR1 is MNHEY, CDR2 SVGAGI, per germline. The CDR3 is CASRRGRQETQYF. CDR3 bases: TGTGCTAGCAGGCGGGGACGGCAAGAGACCCAGTACTTC.

The chain combines TRBV7-9 with TRBJ1-1; no firm D call. The CDR3 is 14 amino acids. Trimming took 5 bases from V and 12 from J, leaving 22 bases between them. The germline gives CDR1 SEHNR, CDR2 FQNEAQ (reference sequence). The CDR3: CASSPNSADGRSFF. CDR3 sequence (DNA): TGTGCCAGCAGCCCAAATTCGGCTGACGGGAGGTCTTTCTTT.

This clone was detected once. The CDR3 nucleotides are TGTGCCAGCAGCTTAGCACAGGGGGATGGCTACACCTTC. Translation: CASSLAQGDGYTF. V gene TRBV7-3 combines with J gene TRBJ1-2, with TRBD1 matching 8 bases. Trimming at V came to 2 bases and at J to 6 bases, leaving 2 bases not matched to a gene. Germline assignment: CDR1 SGHTA and CDR2 FQGTGA. The CDR3 extends over 13 amino acids.

This chain connects TRBV4-2 to TRBJ2-1; 11 bases agree with TRBD1. Germline CDR1 and CDR2: LGHNA and YNFKEQ. The J segment lost 4 bases and the V segment lost 4 bases, leaving 6 bases of the junction unmatched. The CDR3 runs to 16 residues. Here the CDR3 reads CASSPAGTGGYNEQFF. Here the CDR3 DNA reads TGTGCCAGCAGCCCTGCCGGGACAGGGGGGTACAATGAGCAGTTCTTC.

This chain connects TRBV30 to TRBJ1-1, with D uncertain. Germline V lookup: CDR1 GTSNPN, CDR2 SVGIG (reference sequence). The CDR3 sequence is 13 residues long. Trimming took off 2 bases at V and 3 bases at J, with 10 bases between the two ends. CDR3 protein: CAWSSDSDTEAFF. The CDR3 DNA reads as TGTGCCTGGAGTTCCGACTCTGACACTGAAGCTTTCTTT. Full variable domain (outside the CDR3, taken from reference TRBV30 and TRBJ1-1): SQTIHQWPATLVQPVGSPLSLECTVEGTSNPNLYWYRQAAGRGLQLLFYSVGIGQISSEVPQNLSASRPQDRQFILSSKKLLLSDSGFYLCAWSSDSDTEAFFGQGTRLTVV.

The chain couples TRBV4-1 to TRBJ1-5, with D maybe TRBD1 (6 bases). V gave up 4 bases and J gave up 10 bases, with 20 bases separating them. Germline V gene lookup returns CDR1 MGHRA and CDR2 YSYEKL. The CDR3 loop spans 15 amino acids. The CDR3 DNA reads TGCGCCAGCAGCCCTTACCAGACAGGTCAGTTACCCCAGCATTTT. Amino acid sequence: CASSPYQTGQLPQHF.

About this clone: The same CDR3 also results from other DNA sequences found in this sample. The rearrangement uses TRBV18 and TRBJ2-2, with a tentative D call TRBD1 (5 bases). This CDR3 has 13 residues. V lost 6 bases, J lost 3 bases, and 8 bases lay in between. The germline gives CDR1 KGHSH, CDR2 LQKENI. The chain's CDR3 is CASSPTDTGELFF. The CDR3 coding sequence is TGTGCCAGCTCGCCGACAGACACCGGGGAGCTGTTTTTT.

The gene calls are TRBV11-3 and TRBJ2-1, with TRBD2 identical over 8 bases. The CDR3 is made up of 14 amino acids. Germline V gene data show CDR1 as SGHNT and CDR2 as YENEEA. V lost 5 bases and J lost 12; bases outside the gene matches: 12. The DNA for the CDR3 is TGTGCCAGCAGCCCCGGGGTAGCGGGGAATCGGCAGTTCTTC. This translates into CASSPGVAGNRQFF.

The J gene is TRBJ2-5, the V gene TRBV4-1; 13 bases match TRBD2. Losses at the gene ends were 5 bases for V and 1 base for J; bases not matched to a gene: 13. Germline V gene lookup returns CDR1 MGHRA and CDR2 YSYEKL. The CDR3 totals 19 residues. The CDR3 DNA reads as TGCGCCAGCAGCAACTTCCGACGGGGACTAGCGGGGTTCCAAGAGACCCAGTACTTC. Translated: CASSNFRRGLAGFQETQYF.

The chain recombines TRBV27 with TRBJ1-2; 7 nucleotides agree with TRBD1. Looked up from germline, CDR1 is MNHEY and CDR2 is SMNVEV (reference sequence). CDR3 length: 14 residues. With 6 bases clipped from V and 2 bases from J, the junction kept 6 bases outside the gene matches. The DNA for the CDR3 is TGTGCCAGCAGCTCAGGGACAGCCAACTATGGCTACACCTTC. The encoded protein is CASSSGTANYGYTF.

This clone was recorded once. The chain employs TRBV9 and TRBJ2-3; 7 positions match TRBD2. The V gene end was trimmed by 0 bases and the J gene end by 3 bases; junction bases not matched to a gene: 4. The CDR3 is made up of 15 amino acids. Germline CDR1 SGDLS, CDR2 YYNGEE. The CDR3 is CASSVGLAETDTQYF. The CDR3 nucleotides are TGTGCCAGCAGCGTAGGTCTAGCGGAGACAGATACGCAGTATTTT.

This chain links TRBV13 with TRBJ2-7, with D possibly TRBD1 on 6 matching bases. V lost 3 bases and J 5 bases, leaving 17 bases between the germline ends. The CDR3 runs to 15 residues. Germline V gene lookup returns CDR1 PRHDT and CDR2 FYEKMQ (reference sequence). CDR3 sequence reads: CASSFYGGQGHEQYV. The DNA for the CDR3 is TGTGCCAGCAGCTTTTATGGAGGCCAGGGGCACGAGCAGTACGTC.

Details on this clone: Different DNA sequences within this sample yield the same CDR3. The chain recombines TRBV3-1 (or the pseudogene TRBV3-2) with TRBJ2-1, with 10 nucleotides matching TRBD2. Germline assignment: CDR1 LGHDT and CDR2 YNNKEL (reference sequence). The CDR3 runs to 18 residues. V lost 5 bases, J lost 4 bases, and 14 bases stayed unmatched. The CDR3 DNA reads TGTGCCAGCAGCACCCGAGCGGGGGGGAAATACTCTTACAATGAGCAGTTCTTC. It codes for CASSTRAGGKYSYNEQFF.

This clone has only a few counts. At the DNA level, this CDR3 is encoded by other sequences in the same sample as well. This chain joins TRBV19 and TRBJ1-5, with D tentatively TRBD1 (6 bases). The CDR3 totals 16 residues. V gave up 5 bases and J gave up 7 bases, with 21 bases separating them. CDR1 is LNHDA and CDR2 is SQIVND in the germline V gene (reference sequence). Written as DNA, the CDR3 is TGTGCCAGTAGTCCATCGCCCCACAGGGTATTCCAGCCCCAGCATTTT. Amino acid sequence: CASSPSPHRVFQPQHF.

The chain employs TRBV29-1 and TRBJ2-3; D might be TRBD2 (6 bases). The V end lost 7 bases, the J end lost 1 base, and 12 bases lay between the germline ends. This CDR3 region has 13 residues. In germline, CDR1 is SQVTM, CDR2 ANQGSEA. CDR3 protein: CSDRGRRTDTQYF. The CDR3 DNA sequence: TGCAGCGATCGGGGGAGGCGCACAGATACGCAGTATTTT.

The gene calls are TRBV6-2 or TRBV6-3 and TRBJ2-5; TRBD2 agrees at 11 bases. The CDR3 covers 17 residues. The germline V gene has CDR1 MNHEY and CDR2 SVGEGT. Trimming took 7 bases from V and 2 from J; bases not matched to a gene: 12. The CDR3 loop is CASTPGRTSGFQETQYF. DNA for the CDR3: TGTGCCAGCACCCCGGGACGGACTAGCGGGTTTCAAGAGACCCAGTACTTC.

The V call is TRBV27, the J call TRBJ2-3; 8 nucleotides match TRBD1. Germline lookup yields CDR1 MNHEY and CDR2 SMNVEV (reference sequence). Germline trimming cut 5 bases from V and 4 bases from J; bases unmatched to any gene: 5. The CDR3 contains 14 residues. The CDR3 nucleotides are TGTGCCAGCAGTCTTACAGGGGGGCCAGATACGCAGTATTTT. Translated, it gives CASSLTGGPDTQYF.

The chain recombines TRBV6-4 with TRBJ2-1, with 8 bases that match TRBD2. V lost 3 bases to trimming and J lost 12 bases; unmatched junction nucleotides: 10. This CDR3 has 14 amino acids. The germline V gene encodes CDR1 MRHNA and CDR2 SNTAGT. The DNA for the CDR3 is TGTGCCAGCAGTGAGGCGAGAGCGGGGGCAAGGCAGTTCTTC. Amino acids: CASSEARAGARQFF.